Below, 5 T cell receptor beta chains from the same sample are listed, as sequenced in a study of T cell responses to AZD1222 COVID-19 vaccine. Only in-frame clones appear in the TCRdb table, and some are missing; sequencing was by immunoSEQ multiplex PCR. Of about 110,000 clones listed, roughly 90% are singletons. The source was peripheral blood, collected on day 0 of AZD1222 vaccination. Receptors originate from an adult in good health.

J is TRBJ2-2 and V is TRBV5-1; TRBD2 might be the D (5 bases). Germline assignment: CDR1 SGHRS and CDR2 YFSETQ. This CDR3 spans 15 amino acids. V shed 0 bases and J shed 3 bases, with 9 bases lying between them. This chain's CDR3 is CASSLGGYDTGELFF. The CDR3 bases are TGCGCCAGCAGCTTGGGAGGGTACGACACCGGGGAGCTGTTTTTT. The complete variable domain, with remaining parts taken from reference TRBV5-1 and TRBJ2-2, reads KAGVTQTPRYLIKTRGQQVTLSCSPISGHRSVSWYQQTPGQGLQFLFEYFSETQRNKGNFPGRFSGRQFSNSRSEMNVSTLELGDSALYLCASSLGGYDTGELFFGEGSRLTVL.

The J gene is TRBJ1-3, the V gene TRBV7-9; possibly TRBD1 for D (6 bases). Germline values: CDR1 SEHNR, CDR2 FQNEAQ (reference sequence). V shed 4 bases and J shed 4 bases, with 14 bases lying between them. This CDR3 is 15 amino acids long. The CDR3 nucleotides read TGTGCCAGCAGCTACGGACAGAGGAGGGGAAACACCATATATTTT. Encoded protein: CASSYGQRRGNTIYF.

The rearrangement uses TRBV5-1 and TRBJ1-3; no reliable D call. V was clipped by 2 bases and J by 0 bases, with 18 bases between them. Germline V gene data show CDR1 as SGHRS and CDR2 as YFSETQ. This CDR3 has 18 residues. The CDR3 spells CASSFEAASDHSGNTIYF. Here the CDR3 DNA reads TGCGCCAGCAGCTTCGAGGCAGCCTCGGACCACTCTGGAAACACCATATATTTT.

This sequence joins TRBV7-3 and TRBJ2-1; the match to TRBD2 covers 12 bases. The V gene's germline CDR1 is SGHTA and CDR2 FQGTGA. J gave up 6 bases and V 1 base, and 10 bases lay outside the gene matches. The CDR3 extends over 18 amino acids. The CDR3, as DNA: TGTGCCAGCAGCTTAAGACTTATGGCTAGCGGGAGGGGCAATGAGCAGTTCTTC. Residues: CASSLRLMASGRGNEQFF.

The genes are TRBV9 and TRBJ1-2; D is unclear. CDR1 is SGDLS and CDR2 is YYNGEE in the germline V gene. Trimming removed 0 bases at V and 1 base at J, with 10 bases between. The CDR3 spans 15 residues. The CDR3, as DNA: TGTGCCAGCAGCGTAGAGGTAGCCAATAACTATGGCTACACCTTC. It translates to CASSVEVANNYGYTF.